Following are 27 T cell receptor beta chains from one sample sequenced in a study of T cell changes during pregnancy in multiple sclerosis. The data were produced by immunoSEQ multiplex PCR, yet TCRdb's version contains in-frame clones alone and is incomplete. The sample shows about 70,000 clones, about 90% of them seen only once. This specimen consisted of CD4+ T cells from peripheral blood mononuclear cells, obtained after pregnancy. The receptors stem from a female donor with multiple sclerosis, enrolled in a pregnancy study.

In its sample, this clone was seen once. V and J are TRBV30 and TRBJ2-7, with TRBD1 matching 10 bases. V lost 4 bases and J lost 7; bases outside the gene matches: 10. The CDR3 contains 14 residues. The germline gives CDR1 GTSNPN, CDR2 SVGIG (reference sequence). The chain's CDR3 is CAWMRDRGSNEQYF. The CDR3 nucleotides read TGTGCCTGGATGAGGGACAGGGGTTCTAATGAGCAGTACTTC.

The rearrangement uses TRBV27 and TRBJ2-2; TRBD2 matches 10 bases. The length of the CDR3 is 17 residues. After removal of 2 bases from V and 5 bases from J, the junction contained 8 bases not matched to a gene. Germline CDR1 is MNHEY and CDR2 is SMNVEV (reference sequence). The CDR3, as DNA: TGTGCCAGCAGTTTACGGCTAGCGGGAGAGGGGACCGGGGAGCTGTTTTTT. The encoded protein is CASSLRLAGEGTGELFF.

The chain links TRBV10-3 to TRBJ1-1; maybe TRBD1 (5 bases). The CDR3 contains 11 residues. Germline V CDR1 and CDR2: ENHRY, SYGVKD. The V gene lost 4 bases and the J gene lost 11 bases, with 11 bases spanning the gap. This CDR3 is CAISVQGLAFF. CDR3 nucleotide sequence: TGTGCCATCAGTGTGCAGGGACTCGCTTTCTTT.

V usage is TRBV10-3 and J usage is TRBJ2-1, with 9 bases fitting TRBD2. J lost 1 base, V lost 10 bases, and 2 bases had no gene match. This CDR3 comprises 13 residues. Germline V gene lookup returns CDR1 ENHRY and CDR2 SYGVKD. CDR3 in DNA: TGTGCCACTCTAGCGGGGTCCTACAATGAGCAGTTCTTC. Translating it yields CATLAGSYNEQFF.

The V call is TRBV7-9, the J call TRBJ2-1; 8 bases align to TRBD1. This CDR3 has 13 residues. V dropped 7 bases and J dropped 6; count of bases not matched to a gene: 5. CDR1 is SEHNR and CDR2 is FQNEAQ in the germline V gene (reference sequence). The CDR3 loop is CASNGQGGNEQFF. DNA for the CDR3: TGTGCCAGCAACGGACAGGGCGGCAATGAGCAGTTCTTC.

The CDR3: CASSASETYNEQFF. CDR3 in DNA: TGCGCCAGCAGTGCTAGTGAGACCTACAATGAGCAGTTCTTC. The rearrangement joins TRBV10-2 to TRBJ2-1; D not certain. V was clipped by 4 bases and J by 2 bases, with 9 bases between them. The CDR3 consists of 14 residues. Per the germline V gene, CDR1 is WSHSY and CDR2 is SAAADI.

This chain connects TRBV27 to TRBJ1-1, with 7 bases aligning to TRBD1. The germline V gene has CDR1 MNHEY and CDR2 SMNVEV (reference sequence). After removal of 8 bases from V and 1 base from J, the junction contained 1 base not matched to a gene. The length of the CDR3 is 12 residues. CDR3 in DNA: TGTGCCAGCGGGACAGCGAACACTGAAGCTTTCTTT. Encoded protein: CASGTANTEAFF.

In this sample, this clone turned up once. This rearrangement joins TRBV21-1 to TRBJ2-6; the table assigns TRBD2, which was not confirmed against the DNA. TRBV21-1 corresponds to a pseudogene. This CDR3 is 19 amino acids long. The CDR3 is CASSPRDGAGNSGANVLTF. The DNA for the CDR3 is TGTGCCAGCAGCCCCCGCGATGGAGCGGGGAACTCTGGGGCCAACGTCCTGACTTTC.

The rearrangement uses TRBV15 and TRBJ1-3; D may be TRBD1 (6 bases). Germline V CDR1 and CDR2: LNHNV, YYDKDF (reference sequence). The germline V and J ends were trimmed by 5 bases and 7 bases, with 15 bases remaining between them. This CDR3 has 14 amino acids. CDR3 sequence (DNA): TGTGCCACCAGCGGGGGGGGCAATCGGAACACCATATATTTT. Amino acid sequence: CATSGGGNRNTIYF. Together with reference TRBV15 and TRBJ1-3, the CDR3 gives the full variable domain: DAMVIQNPRYQVTQFGKPVTLSCSQTLNHNVMYWYQQKSSQAPKLLFHYYDKDFNNEADTPDNFQSRRPNTSFCFLDIRSPGLGDTAMYLCATSGGGNRNTIYFGEGSWLTVV.

J is TRBJ1-2 and V is TRBV19; perhaps TRBD1 as D (6 bases). V dropped 0 bases and J dropped 2 bases, with 13 bases sitting between them. The CDR3 has 16 residues. Germline V gene sequence: CDR1 LNHDA, CDR2 SQIVND (reference sequence). The CDR3 coding sequence is TGTGCCAGTAGTATAGATGCGACAGGAACGAACTATGGCTACACCTTC. Translating gives CASSIDATGTNYGYTF.

DNA of the CDR3: TGTGCCAGTAGTATGGGACAGGGCTTTGGCTACACCTTC. Translating gives CASSMGQGFGYTF. The chain joins TRBV19 to TRBJ1-2, with 9 bases that match TRBD1. Germline V gives CDR1 LNHDA, CDR2 SQIVND (reference sequence). The CDR3 spans 13 residues. With 3 bases clipped from V and 7 bases from J, the junction kept 3 bases outside the gene matches.

The genes are TRBV29-1 and TRBJ2-7, with 8 bases fitting TRBD1. V was clipped by 3 bases and J by 6 bases; unmatched bases: 7. In germline, CDR1 is SQVTM, CDR2 ANQGSEA. The CDR3 extends over 13 amino acids. In nucleotides, the CDR3 is TGCAGCGTTGATAGAGCAGGGGGCGGCGAGCAGTACTTC. The encoded protein is CSVDRAGGGEQYF.

The rearrangement joins TRBV5-5 to TRBJ2-3; weak D call: TRBD2 (6 bases). Trimming removed 2 bases at V and 4 bases at J, with 14 bases between. Germline assignment: CDR1 SGHKS and CDR2 YYEKEE (reference sequence). The CDR3 is 15 amino acids. The chain's CDR3 is CASSFGGVVPDTQYF. The DNA of the CDR3 is TGTGCCAGCAGCTTCGGAGGGGTGGTACCAGATACGCAGTATTTT.

The chain links TRBV5-1 to TRBJ1-3; D may be TRBD1 (6 bases). The V end was cut by 4 bases, the J end by 3 bases, with 17 bases between. CDR1 and CDR2 from the germline V gene are SGHRS and YFSETQ. CDR3 length: 16 residues. Here the CDR3 DNA reads TGCGCCAGCAGCCCCGACCCGGGACATGATGGAAACACCATATATTTT. Translating it yields CASSPDPGHDGNTIYF.

The V and J genes are TRBV25-1 and TRBJ1-1; TRBD1 might be the D (6 bases). The V and J ends lost 8 bases and 4 bases respectively, with 17 bases between them. The length of the CDR3 is 14 residues. From germline, CDR1 is MGHDK and CDR2 SYGVNS. The CDR3 DNA sequence: TGTGCCAGCCATGGGGGGGCGCGGGGCACTGAAGCTTTCTTT. Translating it yields CASHGGARGTEAFF.

This chain uses TRBV7-9 with TRBJ2-7, with D possibly being TRBD2 (5 bases). Trimming removed 1 base from V and 0 bases from J, with 7 bases in between. Germline assignment: CDR1 SEHNR and CDR2 FQNEAQ (reference sequence). The CDR3 is 14 residues long. The CDR3 nucleotides read TGTGCCAGCAGCTTAGACGGGAACTCCTACGAGCAGTACTTC. It is translated as CASSLDGNSYEQYF. Supplemented by reference TRBV7-9 and TRBJ2-7, the full variable domain reads DTGVSQNPRHKITKRGQNVTFRCDPISEHNRLYWYRQTLGQGPEFLTYFQNEAQLEKSRLLSDRFSAERPKGSFSTLEIQRTEQGDSAMYLCASSLDGNSYEQYFGPGTRLTVT.

J is TRBJ2-1 and V is TRBV9; 10 bases map to TRBD2. The CDR3 has 15 residues. V was clipped by 3 bases and J by 9 bases; unmatched bases: 9. Per the germline V gene, CDR1 is SGDLS and CDR2 is YYNGEE. Here the CDR3 DNA reads TGTGCCAGCAGCGGTGATAGCGGGAGGTGGGGTGAGCAGTTCTTC. This codes for CASSGDSGRWGEQFF.

A note on this clone: Other DNA variants within this sample encode the same CDR3. CDR3 sequence: CASSSDREETQYF. The CDR3 coding sequence is TGTGCCAGTAGTTCGGACAGAGAAGAGACCCAGTACTTC. The rearrangement uses TRBV19 and TRBJ2-5; tentative D call: TRBD1 (6 bases). Trimming shortened V by 5 bases and J by 3 bases, and 10 bases separated the two germline ends. CDR3 length: 13 amino acids. Germline V gene data show CDR1 as LNHDA and CDR2 as SQIVND (reference sequence).

The chain combines TRBV5-1 with TRBJ2-3; D is undetermined. The CDR3 runs 15 residues. Germline CDR1 SGHRS, CDR2 YFSETQ. V lost 1 base and J 4 bases, leaving 13 bases between the germline ends. CDR3 nucleotides: TGCGCCAGCAGCTTGTTAAGGCAAGAGGCAGATACGCAGTATTTT. Amino acids: CASSLLRQEADTQYF.

This clone was seen once. V is TRBV5-1 and J is TRBJ2-2; 14 positions match TRBD2. Per germline, CDR1 SGHRS and CDR2 YFSETQ. V dropped 4 bases and J dropped 0; count of bases not matched to a gene: 14. The CDR3 has 21 amino acids. CDR3 amino acids: CASSPLPGLAGEMTNTGELFF. The CDR3 DNA reads as TGCGCCAGCAGCCCCCTTCCGGGACTAGCGGGAGAGATGACGAACACCGGGGAGCTGTTTTTT.

The chain employs TRBV19 and TRBJ2-5; D might be TRBD1 (5 bases). The germline gives CDR1 LNHDA, CDR2 SQIVND (reference sequence). Trimming shortened V by 4 bases and J by 6 bases, and 9 bases separated the two germline ends. The CDR3 consists of 12 residues. This CDR3 is CASSTGFQTQYF. The CDR3 region has the DNA TGTGCCAGTAGTACAGGGTTTCAGACCCAGTACTTC.

The table lists this clone with a count of one. The V call is TRBV19, the J call TRBJ2-1; D possibly corresponds to TRBD2 (5 bases). The germline V gene has CDR1 LNHDA and CDR2 SQIVND (reference sequence). V dropped 9 bases and J dropped 9 bases, with 24 bases sitting between them. The CDR3 is 15 amino acids. CDR3 region: CASHKGEGRLGEQFF. The CDR3 DNA reads TGTGCCAGCCACAAGGGCGAGGGCAGGTTAGGTGAGCAGTTCTTC.

The rearrangement joins TRBV5-8 to TRBJ2-3; 12 bases match TRBD2. The germline CDR1 and CDR2 sequences are SGHTS and YDEGEE. V was clipped by 2 bases and J by 3 bases; unmatched bases: 4. CDR3 length equals 16 residues. As DNA, the CDR3 is TGTGCCAGCAGCTTTCTAGCGGGAGGGCCAACAGATACGCAGTATTTT. It encodes CASSFLAGGPTDTQYF. Based on the CDR3 plus reference TRBV5-8 and TRBJ2-3, the full variable domain is EAGVTQSPTHLIKTRGQQATLRCSPISGHTSVYWYQQALGLGLQFLLWYDEGEERNRGNFPPRFSGRQFPNYSSELNVNALELEDSALYLCASSFLAGGPTDTQYFGPGTRLTVL.

The chain joins TRBV13 to TRBJ1-2, with D uncertain. V was cut by 1 base and J by 5 bases, with 5 bases left in between. Germline lookup yields CDR1 PRHDT and CDR2 FYEKMQ (reference sequence). This CDR3 spans 12 amino acids. The CDR3 DNA is TGTGCCAGCAGCTTAGAACGGTATGGCTACACCTTC. The encoded protein is CASSLERYGYTF.

The rearrangement links TRBV5-1 to TRBJ2-1; 10 bases fit TRBD1. The ends lost 0 bases at V and 7 bases at J; junction bases unmatched: 10. Germline V gene lookup returns CDR1 SGHRS and CDR2 YFSETQ. This CDR3 contains 17 residues. For the CDR3, the DNA is TGCGCCAGCAGCTTGGCGGGGGGGACAGGGGCCGCAAATGAGCAGTTCTTC. Its protein product is CASSLAGGTGAANEQFF.

This chain joins TRBV7-2 and TRBJ2-3; 7 positions agree with TRBD2. The CDR3 runs 15 residues. J gave up 4 bases and V 4 bases, and 8 bases lay outside the gene matches. In germline, CDR1 is SGHTA, CDR2 FQGNSA. The CDR3 region has the DNA TGTGCCAGCAGCTCCCGGGAGGCGCTCCCAGATACGCAGTATTTT. Translating gives CASSSREALPDTQYF.

V and J are TRBV6-1 and TRBJ2-7; D possibly corresponds to TRBD1 (5 bases). Germline assignment: CDR1 MNHNS and CDR2 SASEGT. The CDR3 extends over 14 amino acids. The germline V and J ends were trimmed by 3 bases and 3 bases, with 12 bases remaining between them. CDR3 in amino acids: CASSDRGQRYEQYF. CDR3 in DNA: TGTGCCAGCAGTGACCGAGGACAACGCTACGAGCAGTACTTC.